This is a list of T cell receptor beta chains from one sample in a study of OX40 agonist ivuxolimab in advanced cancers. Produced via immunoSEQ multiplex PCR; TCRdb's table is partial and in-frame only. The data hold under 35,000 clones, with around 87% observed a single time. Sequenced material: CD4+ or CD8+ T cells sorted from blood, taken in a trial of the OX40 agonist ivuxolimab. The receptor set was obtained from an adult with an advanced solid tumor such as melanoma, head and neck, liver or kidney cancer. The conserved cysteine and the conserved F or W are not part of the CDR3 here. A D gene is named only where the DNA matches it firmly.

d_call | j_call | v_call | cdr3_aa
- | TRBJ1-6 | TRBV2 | ASRSMNSPLH
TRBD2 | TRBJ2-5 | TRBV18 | ASSSVGPGLAGAQETQY
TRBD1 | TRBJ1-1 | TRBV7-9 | ASSEGTGNTEAF
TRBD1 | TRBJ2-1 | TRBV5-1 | ASSPPGQVYNEQF
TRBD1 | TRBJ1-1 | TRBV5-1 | ASSFGTGSLGRNTEAF
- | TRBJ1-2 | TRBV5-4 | ASSLDLRGSGYT
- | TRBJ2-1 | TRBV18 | ASSGRRGKGDEQF
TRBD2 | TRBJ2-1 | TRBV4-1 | ASSQAGTSGRSWF
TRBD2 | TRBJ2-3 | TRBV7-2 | ASSRTSGMISTDTQY
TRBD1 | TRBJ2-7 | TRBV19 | ASSIAGQGAYEQY
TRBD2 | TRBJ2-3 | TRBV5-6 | ASSGGRLTDTQY
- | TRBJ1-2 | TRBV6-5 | ASSYSGWREGYGYT
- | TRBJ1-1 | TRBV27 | ASSRQDSLNTEAF
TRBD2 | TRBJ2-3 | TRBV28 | ASSSLAGITDTQY
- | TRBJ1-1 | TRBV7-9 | ASSLAGGEAF
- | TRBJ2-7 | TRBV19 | ASSTQQGAYEQY
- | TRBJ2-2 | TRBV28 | ASSLNEGGRDTGELF
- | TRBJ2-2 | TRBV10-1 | ASSSQAGDTGELF
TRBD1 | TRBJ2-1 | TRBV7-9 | ASSLARWDRGNEQF
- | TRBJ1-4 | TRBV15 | ATSREGVRTNEKLF
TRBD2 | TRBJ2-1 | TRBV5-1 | ASRGETSGLSSYNEQF
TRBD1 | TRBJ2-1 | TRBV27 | ASSLGQALRVNEQF
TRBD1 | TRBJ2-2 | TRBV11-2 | ASSISTGVNTGELF
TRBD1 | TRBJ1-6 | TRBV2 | ASSERQGFNSPLH
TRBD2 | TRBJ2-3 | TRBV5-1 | ASSGQGLATDTQY
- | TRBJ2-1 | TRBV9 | ASSVRAGATLEQF
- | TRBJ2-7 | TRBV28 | ASSLGGSRGSEQY
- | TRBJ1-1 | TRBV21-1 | ASSKQSGGETEAF
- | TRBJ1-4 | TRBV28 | ASKRATNEKLF
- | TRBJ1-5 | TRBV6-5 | ASSYGGQGNQPQH
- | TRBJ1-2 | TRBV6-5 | ASSYRRDKSGYGYT
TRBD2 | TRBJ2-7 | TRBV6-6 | ASSYASGSYEQY
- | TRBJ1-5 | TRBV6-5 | ASGVGNQPQH
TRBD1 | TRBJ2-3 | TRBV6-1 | ATQGAQTDTQY
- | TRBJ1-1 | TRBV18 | ASSSAGNTEAF
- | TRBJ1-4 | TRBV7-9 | ASSFKNEKLF
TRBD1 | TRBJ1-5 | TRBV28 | ASSSDRASYQPQH
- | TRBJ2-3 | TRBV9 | ASSVALPYTDTQY
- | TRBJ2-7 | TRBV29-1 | SAHSGRLDEQY
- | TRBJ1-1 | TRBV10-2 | ASSEGLRGTEAF
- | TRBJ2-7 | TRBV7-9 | ASSPPRQGTSVYEQY
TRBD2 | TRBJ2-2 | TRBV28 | ASKKTSGRLGTGELF
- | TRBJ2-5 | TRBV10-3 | AISAQFQETQY
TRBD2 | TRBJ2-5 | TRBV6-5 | ASSPTPAGGETQY
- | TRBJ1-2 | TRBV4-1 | ASSQGYLSGHYGYT
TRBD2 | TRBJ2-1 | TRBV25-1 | ATEGTTEYNGQF
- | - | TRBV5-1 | ASSLGYEQY
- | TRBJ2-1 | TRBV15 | ATSTWTEYNEQF
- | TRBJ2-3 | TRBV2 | ASSYRASSTDTQY
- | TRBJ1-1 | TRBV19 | ASRLASAEHYEAF
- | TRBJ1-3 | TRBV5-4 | ASSQGTPSGNTIY
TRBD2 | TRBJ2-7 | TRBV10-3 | ATIGTSGRSYEQY
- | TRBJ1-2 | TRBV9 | ASSPGSLGTYYGYT
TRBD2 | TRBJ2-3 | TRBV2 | ASTLFGLAGESDTQY
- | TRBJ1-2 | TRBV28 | ASFEGFDYGYT
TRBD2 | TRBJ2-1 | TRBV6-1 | ASRPTTSGPQF